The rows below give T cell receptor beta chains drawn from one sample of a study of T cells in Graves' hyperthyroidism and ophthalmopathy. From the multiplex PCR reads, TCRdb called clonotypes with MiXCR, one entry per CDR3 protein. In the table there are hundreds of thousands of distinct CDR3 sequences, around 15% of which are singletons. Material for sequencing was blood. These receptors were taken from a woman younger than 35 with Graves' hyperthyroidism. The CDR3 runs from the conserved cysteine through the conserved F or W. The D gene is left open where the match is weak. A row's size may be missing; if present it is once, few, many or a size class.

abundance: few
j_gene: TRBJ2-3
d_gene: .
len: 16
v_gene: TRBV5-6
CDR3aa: CASSLGVAEVGDTQYF
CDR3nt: TGTGCCAGCAGCTTGGGAGTGGCCGAAGTCGGAGATACGCAGTATTTT

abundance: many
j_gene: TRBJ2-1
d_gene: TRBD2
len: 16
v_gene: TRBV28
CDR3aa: CASSLSAGSSYNEQFF
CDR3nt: TGTGCCAGCAGCCTGTCAGCGGGGAGCTCCTACAATGAGCAGTTCTTC

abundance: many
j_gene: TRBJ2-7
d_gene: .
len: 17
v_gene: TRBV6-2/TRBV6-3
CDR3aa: CASSYSPSAPQDYEQYF
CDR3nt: TGTGCCAGCAGTTACTCCCCATCTGCCCCCCAGGACTACGAGCAGTACTTC

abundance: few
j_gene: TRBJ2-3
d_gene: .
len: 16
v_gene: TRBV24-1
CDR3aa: CATSDSRQISTDTQYF
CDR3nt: TGTGCCACCAGTGATTCGAGACAGATTTCCACAGATACGCAGTATTTT

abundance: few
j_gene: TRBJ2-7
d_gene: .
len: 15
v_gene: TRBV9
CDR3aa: CASSVGSGWAYEQYF
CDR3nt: TGTGCCAGCAGCGTAGGTTCGGGGTGGGCCTACGAGCAGTACTTC

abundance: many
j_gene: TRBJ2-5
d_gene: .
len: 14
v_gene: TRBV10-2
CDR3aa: CASGYPQVGETQYF
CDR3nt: TGCGCCAGCGGCTACCCGCAGGTTGGAGAGACCCAGTACTTC

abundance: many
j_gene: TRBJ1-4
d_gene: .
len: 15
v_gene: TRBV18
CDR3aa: CASSPGTGPNEKLFF
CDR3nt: TGTGCCAGCTCACCTGGAACAGGACCTAATGAAAAACTGTTTTTT

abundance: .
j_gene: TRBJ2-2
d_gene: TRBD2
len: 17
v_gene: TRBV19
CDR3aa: CASSHDQTSGRFGELFF
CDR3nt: TGTGCCAGTAGCCACGATCAGACTAGCGGGAGGTTTGGGGAGCTGTTTTTT

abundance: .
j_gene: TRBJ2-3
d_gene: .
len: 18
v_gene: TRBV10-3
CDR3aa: CAISESGIDLDSTDTQYF
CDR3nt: TGTGCCATCAGTGAGAGTGGGATTGATCTCGATAGCACAGATACGCAGTATTTT

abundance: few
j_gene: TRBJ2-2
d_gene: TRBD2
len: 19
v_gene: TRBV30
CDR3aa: CAWSALSLKREGNTGELFF
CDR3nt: TGTGCCTGGAGTGCCCTATCCTTAAAGCGGGAGGGGAACACCGGGGAGCTGTTTTTT

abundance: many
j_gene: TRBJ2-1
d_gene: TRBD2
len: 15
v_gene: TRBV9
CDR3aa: CASSVPASGDNEQFF
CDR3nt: TGTGCCAGCAGCGTACCCGCTAGCGGAGACAATGAGCAGTTCTTC

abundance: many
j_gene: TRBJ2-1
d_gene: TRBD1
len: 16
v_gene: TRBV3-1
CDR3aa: CASSQPGARGRNEQFF
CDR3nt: TGTGCCAGCAGCCAACCGGGGGCCAGGGGGCGCAATGAGCAGTTCTTC

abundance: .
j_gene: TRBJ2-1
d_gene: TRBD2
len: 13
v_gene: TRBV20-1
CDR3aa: CSARGLGSYEQFF
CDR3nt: TGCAGTGCTAGGGGACTAGGTTCTTATGAGCAGTTCTTC

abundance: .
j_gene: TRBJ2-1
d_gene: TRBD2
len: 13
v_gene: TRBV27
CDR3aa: CASSPTSLNEQFF
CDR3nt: TGTGCCAGCAGTCCGACTAGCCTCAATGAGCAGTTCTTC

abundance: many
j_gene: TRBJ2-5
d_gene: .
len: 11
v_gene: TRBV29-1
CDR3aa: CSATSAETQYF
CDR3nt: TGCAGCGCCACCTCAGCGGAGACCCAGTACTTC

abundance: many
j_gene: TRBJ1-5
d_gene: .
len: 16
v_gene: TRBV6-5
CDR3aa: CASSYVDGRVRQPQHF
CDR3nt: TGTGCCAGCAGTTACGTGGATGGCAGGGTACGACAGCCCCAGCATTTT

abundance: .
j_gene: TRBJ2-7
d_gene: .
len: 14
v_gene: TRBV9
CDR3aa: CASSVVKGSYEQYF
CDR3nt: TGTGCCAGCAGCGTAGTCAAGGGGTCCTACGAGCAGTACTTC

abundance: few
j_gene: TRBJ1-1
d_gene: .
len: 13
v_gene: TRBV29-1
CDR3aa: CSVKGRGNTEAFF
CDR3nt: TGCAGCGTAAAGGGCAGGGGGAACACTGAAGCTTTCTTT

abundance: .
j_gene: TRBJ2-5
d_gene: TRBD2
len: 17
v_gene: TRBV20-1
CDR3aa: CSARDPLAGGWQETQYF
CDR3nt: TGCAGTGCTAGAGACCCCCTAGCGGGAGGGTGGCAAGAGACCCAGTACTTC

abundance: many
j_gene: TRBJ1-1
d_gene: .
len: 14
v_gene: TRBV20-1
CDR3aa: CSARDFVANTEAFF
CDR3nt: TGCAGTGCTAGAGATTTCGTGGCGAACACTGAAGCTTTCTTT

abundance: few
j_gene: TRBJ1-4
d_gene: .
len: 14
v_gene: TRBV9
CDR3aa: CASSPGALWEKLFF
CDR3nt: TGTGCCAGCAGCCCAGGAGCCTTGTGGGAAAAACTGTTTTTT

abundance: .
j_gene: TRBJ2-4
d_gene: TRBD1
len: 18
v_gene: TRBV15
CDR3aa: CATSRGPGQGTVKNIQYF
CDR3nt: TGTGCCACCAGCAGAGGGCCGGGACAGGGAACCGTCAAAAACATTCAGTACTTC

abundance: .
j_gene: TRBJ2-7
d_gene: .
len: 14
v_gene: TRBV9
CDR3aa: CASSPRLLGSEQYF
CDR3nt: TGTGCCAGCAGCCCCCGGCTTCTAGGGAGTGAGCAGTACTTC

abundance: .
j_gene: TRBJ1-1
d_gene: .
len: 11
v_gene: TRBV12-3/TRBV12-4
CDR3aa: CASGRPTEAFF
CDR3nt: TGTGCATCCGGGCGACCCACTGAAGCTTTCTTT

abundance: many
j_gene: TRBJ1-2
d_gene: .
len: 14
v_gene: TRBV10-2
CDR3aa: CARTDPQGYGGYTF
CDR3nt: TGCGCCAGGACTGACCCTCAGGGATATGGGGGCTACACCTTC

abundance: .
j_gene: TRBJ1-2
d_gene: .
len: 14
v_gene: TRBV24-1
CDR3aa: CATSDSTGYYGYAF
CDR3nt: TGTGCCACCAGTGATTCGACAGGCTACTATGGCTACGCCTTC

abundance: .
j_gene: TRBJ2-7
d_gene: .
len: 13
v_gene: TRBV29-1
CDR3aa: CSVRVENTYEQYF
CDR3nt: TGCAGCGTTAGGGTAGAGAATACCTACGAGCAGTACTTC

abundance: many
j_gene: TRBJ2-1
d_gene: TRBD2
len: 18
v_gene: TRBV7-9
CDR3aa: CASSLARERLADYNEQFF
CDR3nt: TGTGCCAGCAGCTTAGCGCGGGAGAGACTAGCGGATTACAATGAGCAGTTCTTC

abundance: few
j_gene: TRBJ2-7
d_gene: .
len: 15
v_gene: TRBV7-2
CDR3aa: CASSLPGVLSYEQYF
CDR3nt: TGTGCCAGCAGCTTACCCGGGGTTCTGTCCTACGAGCAGTACTTC

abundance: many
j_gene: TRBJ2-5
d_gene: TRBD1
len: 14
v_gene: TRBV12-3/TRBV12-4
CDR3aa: CASSEDRVGKTQYF
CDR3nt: TGTGCCAGCAGTGAGGACAGGGTGGGAAAGACCCAGTACTTC

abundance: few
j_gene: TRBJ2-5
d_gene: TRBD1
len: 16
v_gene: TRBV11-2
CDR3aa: CASSPWTGSTSGTQYF
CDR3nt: TGTGCCAGCAGCCCCTGGACAGGGTCGACCTCGGGGACCCAGTACTTC

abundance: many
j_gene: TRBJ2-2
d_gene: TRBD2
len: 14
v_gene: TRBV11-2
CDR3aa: CASSLLAGSGELFF
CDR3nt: TGTGCCAGCAGCTTACTAGCGGGGTCCGGGGAGCTGTTTTTT

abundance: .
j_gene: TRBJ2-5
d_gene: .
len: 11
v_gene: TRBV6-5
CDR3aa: CASSYGAYLYF
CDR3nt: TGTGCCAGCAGTTACGGGGCGTATCTGTACTTC

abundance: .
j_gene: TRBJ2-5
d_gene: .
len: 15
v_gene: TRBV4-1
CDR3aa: CASSLLVGERETQYF
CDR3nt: TGCGCCAGCAGCCTTCTGGTGGGGGAGAGAGAGACCCAGTACTTC

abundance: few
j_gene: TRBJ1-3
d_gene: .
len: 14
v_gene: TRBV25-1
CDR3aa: CASSEAGAGNTIYF
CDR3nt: TGTGCCAGCAGTGAGGCGGGGGCTGGAAACACCATATATTTT

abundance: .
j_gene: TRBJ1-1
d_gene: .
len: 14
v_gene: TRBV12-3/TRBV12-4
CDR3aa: CASTLGTMNTEAFF
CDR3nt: TGTGCCAGCACCCTCGGGACGATGAACACTGAAGCTTTCTTT

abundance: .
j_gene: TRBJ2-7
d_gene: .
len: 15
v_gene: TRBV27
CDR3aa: CASRSQGSINYEQYF
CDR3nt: TGTGCCAGCAGAAGCCAGGGGTCCATCAATTACGAGCAGTACTTC

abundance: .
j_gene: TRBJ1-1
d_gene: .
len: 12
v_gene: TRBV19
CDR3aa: CASDGAGTEAFF
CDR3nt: TGTGCCAGCGATGGGGCGGGCACTGAAGCTTTCTTT

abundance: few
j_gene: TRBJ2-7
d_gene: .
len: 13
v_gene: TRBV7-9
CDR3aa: CASSLTQGDEQYF
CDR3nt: TGTGCCAGCAGCTTGACACAGGGAGACGAGCAGTACTTC

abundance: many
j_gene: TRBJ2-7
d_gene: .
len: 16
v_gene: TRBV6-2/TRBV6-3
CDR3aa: CASSYLRAAHSYEQYF
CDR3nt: TGTGCCAGCAGTTACTTGAGGGCGGCTCACTCCTACGAGCAGTACTTC

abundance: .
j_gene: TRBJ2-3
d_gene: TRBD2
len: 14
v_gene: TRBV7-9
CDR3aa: CATPGLAGTDTQYF
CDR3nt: TGTGCCACTCCGGGACTAGCGGGCACAGATACGCAGTATTTT

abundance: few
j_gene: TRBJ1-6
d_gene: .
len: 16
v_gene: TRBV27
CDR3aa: CASSLFGRAGGSPLHF
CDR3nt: TGTGCCAGCAGTTTATTCGGGCGAGCCGGTGGTTCACCCCTCCACTTT

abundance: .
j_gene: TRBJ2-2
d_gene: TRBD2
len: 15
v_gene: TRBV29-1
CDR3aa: CSVSRTSRDVGELFF
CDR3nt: TGCAGCGTCTCGAGGACTAGCAGGGACGTCGGGGAGCTGTTTTTT

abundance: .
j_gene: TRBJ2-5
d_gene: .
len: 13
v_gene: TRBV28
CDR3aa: CASSRLPQETQYF
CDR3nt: TGTGCCAGCAGTCGACTACCGCAAGAGACCCAGTACTTC

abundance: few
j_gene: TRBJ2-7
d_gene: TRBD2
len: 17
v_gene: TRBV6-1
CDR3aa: CASSEVVRVAGTYEQYF
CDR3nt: TGTGCCAGCAGTGAAGTCGTGCGGGTAGCGGGAACCTACGAGCAGTACTTC

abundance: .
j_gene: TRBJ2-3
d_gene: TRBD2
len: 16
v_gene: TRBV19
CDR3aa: CASSIGIAGRTDTQYF
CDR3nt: TGTGCCAGTAGTATCGGAATAGCGGGCCGCACAGATACGCAGTATTTT

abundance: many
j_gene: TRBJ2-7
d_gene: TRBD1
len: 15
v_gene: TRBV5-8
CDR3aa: CASSLQGATRDEQYF
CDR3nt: TGTGCCAGCAGCTTGCAGGGGGCCACTCGAGACGAGCAGTACTTC

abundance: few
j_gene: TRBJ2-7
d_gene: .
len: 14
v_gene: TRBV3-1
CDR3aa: CASSQGVQGGEQYF
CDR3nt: TGTGCCAGCAGCCAAGGGGTACAGGGAGGCGAGCAGTACTTC

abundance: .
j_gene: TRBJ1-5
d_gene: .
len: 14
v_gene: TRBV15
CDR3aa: CATRTDYSNQPQHF
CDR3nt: TGTGCCACCAGGACGGACTATAGCAATCAGCCCCAGCATTTT

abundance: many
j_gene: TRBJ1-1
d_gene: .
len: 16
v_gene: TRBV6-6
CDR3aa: CASSYPIPQDNPEAFF
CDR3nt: TGTGCCAGCAGTTACCCGATCCCCCAGGACAACCCTGAAGCTTTCTTT

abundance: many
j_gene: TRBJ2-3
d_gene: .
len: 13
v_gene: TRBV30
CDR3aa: CAWSSVRTDTQYF
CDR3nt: TGTGCCTGGAGTAGCGTTCGCACAGATACGCAGTATTTT

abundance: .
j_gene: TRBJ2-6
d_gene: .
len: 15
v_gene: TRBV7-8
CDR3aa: CASSLLGQGANVLTF
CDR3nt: TGTGCCAGCAGCTTATTGGGCCAGGGGGCCAACGTCCTGACTTTC

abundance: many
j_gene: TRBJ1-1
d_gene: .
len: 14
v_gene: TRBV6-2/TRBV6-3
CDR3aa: CAERAFSTLFEAFF
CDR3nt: TGTGCCGAGCGGGCCTTCTCAACACTCTTTGAAGCTTTCTTT